This T cell receptor (beta chain) was retrieved from a study of shared clonotypes between healthy human individuals. This clone showed up just a few times. V was trimmed by 1 base and J by 4 bases, leaving 10 bases between them. Germline V gene data show CDR1 as SEHNR and CDR2 as FQNEAQ (reference sequence). This CDR3 contains 14 residues. Profiled with immunoSEQ multiplex PCR; TCRdb holds only in-frame clones, not every one. Of under 1,100,000 clones listed, around 74% were seen once; the top ten hold approximately 1.5%. The chain is built from TRBV7-9 and TRBJ2-5; no reliable D call. Specimen: memory CD4+ T cells sorted from blood. Noted subset: CD45RA-negative fraction. The source of this sequence is a man between 18 and 35 years old in good health. CDR3 region: CASSLDTSPETQYF. In DNA, the CDR3 is TGTGCCAGCAGCTTAGATACCTCGCCAGAGACCCAGTACTTC.